The 13 T cell receptor beta chains reported below all come from one sample, sequenced in a study of control samples from healthy donors and cancer patients. The repertoire was sequenced with immunoSEQ multiplex PCR; TCRdb's copy has only in-frame clones and lacks some. Among about 250,000 clones, more than 65% were seen once, and the ten largest hold about an eighth. Material for sequencing was PBMCs. The receptor set was obtained from a woman in her sixties with lung cancer.

The rearrangement uses TRBV5-1 and TRBJ1-2; 8 bases align to TRBD1. The CDR3 extends over 15 amino acids. Germline CDR1 and CDR2: SGHRS and YFSETQ. The ends lost 3 bases at V and 4 bases at J; junction bases unmatched: 8. Written as DNA, the CDR3 is TGCGCCAGCAGCTCTCAACAGGGGGAGACCTATGGCTACACCTTC. Translated: CASSSQQGETYGYTF.

The J gene is TRBJ1-4, the V gene TRBV23-1; D unresolved. TRBV23-1 has ORF status, its function being uncertain. This CDR3 is built from 10 residues. The V end lost 4 bases, the J end lost 7 bases, and 1 base lay between the germline ends. The CDR3 nucleotides read TGCGCCAGCAGTCTTGAAAAACTGTTTTTT. Amino acid sequence: CASSLEKLFF.

J is TRBJ2-2 and V is TRBV12-3 or TRBV12-4; D unclear. There are 12 residues in the CDR3. The V gene lost 3 bases and the J gene lost 7 bases, with 6 bases spanning the gap. This CDR3 reads CASSFLGGELFF. The CDR3 DNA follows: TGTGCCAGCAGTTTTTTGGGCGGGGAGCTGTTTTTT.

This clone was detected only once. The chain uses TRBV20-1 and TRBJ2-7; D is undetermined. Trimming left V 5 bases short and J 7 bases short, with 9 bases between. The CDR3 sequence is 10 residues long. CDR1 and CDR2 from the germline V gene are DFQATT and SNEGSKA (reference sequence). The CDR3 nucleotides are TGCAGTGCTCTGACGGGTGAGCAGTACTTC. This gives the protein CSALTGEQYF.

V and J are TRBV7-9 and TRBJ2-7; 11 bases are a match to TRBD1. The ends lost 9 bases at V and 3 bases at J; junction bases unmatched: 10. The CDR3 contains 15 residues. Germline CDR1 reads SEHNR; CDR2 reads FQNEAQ (reference sequence). This chain's CDR3 is CASSKGQGAFYEQYF. Here the CDR3 DNA reads TGTGCCAGTAGTAAAGGACAGGGGGCTTTCTACGAGCAGTACTTC.

The J gene is TRBJ2-1, the V gene TRBV6-5; D unclear. This CDR3 contains 13 residues. CDR1 and CDR2 (germline): MNHEY, SVGAGI. Trimming cost V 6 bases and J 5 bases, with 11 bases left between them. CDR3 DNA sequence: TGTGCCAGCAGCCTGGGCCCCAACAATGAGCAGTTCTTC. The encoded protein is CASSLGPNNEQFF.

The chain uses TRBV28 and TRBJ2-7; D tentatively reads TRBD1 or TRBD2 (6 bases each). The CDR3 extends over 16 amino acids. Germline V CDR1 and CDR2: MDHEN, SYDVKM. Trimming cost V 3 bases and J 6 bases, with 21 bases left between them. CDR3 sequence: CASSLATASEGGEQYF. The CDR3 DNA sequence: TGTGCCAGCAGTTTGGCCACGGCTAGCGAAGGGGGCGAGCAGTACTTC.

The CDR3 DNA reads as TGTGCCAGCAGCTTAGAGGCAGGGGGCACTGAAGCTTTCTTT. It encodes CASSLEAGGTEAFF. The chain uses TRBV7-9 and TRBJ1-1; 7 bases fit TRBD1. V dropped 1 base and J dropped 4; count of bases not matched to a gene: 3. The CDR3 spans 14 residues. CDR1 is SEHNR, CDR2 FQNEAQ, per germline (reference sequence).

This clone was detected once. The rearrangement uses TRBV5-4 and TRBJ2-7; D is perhaps TRBD1 (6 bases). V lost 5 bases and J lost 5, with 14 bases in between. The CDR3 is 13 residues long. Germline loops: CDR1 SGHNT, CDR2 YYREEE (reference sequence). In nucleotides, the CDR3 is TGTGCCAGCAGATTTTACAGGGCCCACGAGCAGTACTTC. Translating gives CASRFYRAHEQYF.

The chain is built from TRBV5-1 and TRBJ2-1, with 11 positions matching TRBD2. The germline CDR1 and CDR2 sequences are SGHRS and YFSETQ. The length of the CDR3 is 14 residues. Unmatched junction bases numbered 5, after V lost 4 bases and J lost 8 bases. The CDR3 DNA follows: TGCGCCAGCAGCATTAGCGGGGGGGCCGATGAGCAGTTCTTC. Protein: CASSISGGADEQFF.

The V gene is TRBV3-1 (or the pseudogene TRBV3-2), the J gene TRBJ2-3; tentative D call: TRBD2 (6 bases). CDR3 size: 16 residues. The germline V gene encodes CDR1 LGHDT and CDR2 YNNKEL (reference sequence). Trimming removed 0 bases at V and 4 bases at J, with 14 bases between. This CDR3 is CASSQDKTRGADTQYF. The CDR3 bases are TGTGCCAGCAGCCAAGATAAGACTCGCGGGGCAGATACGCAGTATTTT.

This chain uses TRBV5-6 with TRBJ2-1; D ambiguous. CDR3 length: 15 amino acids. Germline CDR1 reads SGHDT; CDR2 reads YYEEEE. V was shortened by 0 bases and J by 4 bases, with 11 bases between the two germline ends. CDR3 amino acids: CASSLVALSYNEQFF. As DNA, the CDR3 is TGTGCCAGCAGCTTGGTAGCTCTATCTTACAATGAGCAGTTCTTC.

This chain uses TRBV28 with TRBJ1-4, with TRBD1 identical over 8 bases. The trim removed 1 base at V and 5 bases at J, leaving 6 bases unmatched. CDR1 and CDR2 from the germline V gene are MDHEN and SYDVKM. The CDR3 loop spans 16 amino acids. In DNA form, the CDR3 reads TGTGCCAGCAGTTTATCCACCGGGACAGGCAATGAAAAACTGTTTTTT. This sequence encodes CASSLSTGTGNEKLFF. Full variable domain (rest looked up from reference TRBV28 and TRBJ1-4): DVKVTQSSRYLVKRTGEKVFLECVQDMDHENMFWYRQDPGLGLRLIYFSYDVKMKEKGDIPEGYSVSREKKERFSLILESASTNQTSMYLCASSLSTGTGNEKLFFGSGTQLSVL.